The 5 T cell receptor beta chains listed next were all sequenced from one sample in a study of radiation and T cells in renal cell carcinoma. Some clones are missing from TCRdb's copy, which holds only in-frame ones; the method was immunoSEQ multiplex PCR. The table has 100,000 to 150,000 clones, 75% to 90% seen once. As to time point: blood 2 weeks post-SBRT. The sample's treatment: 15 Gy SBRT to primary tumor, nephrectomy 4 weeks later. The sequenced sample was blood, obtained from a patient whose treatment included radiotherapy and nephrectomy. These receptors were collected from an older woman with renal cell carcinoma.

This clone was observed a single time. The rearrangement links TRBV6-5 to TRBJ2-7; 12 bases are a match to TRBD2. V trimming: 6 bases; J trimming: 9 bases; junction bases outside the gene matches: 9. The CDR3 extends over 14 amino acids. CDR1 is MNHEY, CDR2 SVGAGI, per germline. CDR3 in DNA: TGTGCCAGCAGGGAGACTAGCGGGGGATTACGGCAGTACTTC. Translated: CASRETSGGLRQYF.

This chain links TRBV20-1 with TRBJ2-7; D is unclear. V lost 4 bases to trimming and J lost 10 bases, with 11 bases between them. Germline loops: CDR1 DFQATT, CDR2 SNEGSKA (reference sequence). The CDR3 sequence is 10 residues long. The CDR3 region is CSATAVDQYF. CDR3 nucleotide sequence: TGCAGTGCTACGGCAGTAGACCAGTACTTC.

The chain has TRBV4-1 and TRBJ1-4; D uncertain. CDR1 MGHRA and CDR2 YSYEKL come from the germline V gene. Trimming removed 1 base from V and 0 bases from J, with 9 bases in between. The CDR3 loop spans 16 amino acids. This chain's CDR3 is CASSQASGSTNEKLFF. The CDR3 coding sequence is TGCGCCAGCAGCCAAGCCTCCGGGTCAACTAATGAAAAACTGTTTTTT.

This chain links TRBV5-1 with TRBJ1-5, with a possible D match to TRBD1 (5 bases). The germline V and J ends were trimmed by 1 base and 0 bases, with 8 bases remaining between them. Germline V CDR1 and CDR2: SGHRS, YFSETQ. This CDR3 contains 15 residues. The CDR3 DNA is TGCGCCAGCAGCTTGCAAGGGGATAGCAATCAGCCCCAGCATTTT. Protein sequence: CASSLQGDSNQPQHF.

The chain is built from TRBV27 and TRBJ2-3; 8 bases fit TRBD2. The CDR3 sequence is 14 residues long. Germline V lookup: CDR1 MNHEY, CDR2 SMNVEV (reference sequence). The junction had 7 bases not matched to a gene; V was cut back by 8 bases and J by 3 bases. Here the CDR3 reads CASRGQRETDTQYF. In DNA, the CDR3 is TGTGCCAGCCGGGGGCAGCGGGAGACAGATACGCAGTATTTT.